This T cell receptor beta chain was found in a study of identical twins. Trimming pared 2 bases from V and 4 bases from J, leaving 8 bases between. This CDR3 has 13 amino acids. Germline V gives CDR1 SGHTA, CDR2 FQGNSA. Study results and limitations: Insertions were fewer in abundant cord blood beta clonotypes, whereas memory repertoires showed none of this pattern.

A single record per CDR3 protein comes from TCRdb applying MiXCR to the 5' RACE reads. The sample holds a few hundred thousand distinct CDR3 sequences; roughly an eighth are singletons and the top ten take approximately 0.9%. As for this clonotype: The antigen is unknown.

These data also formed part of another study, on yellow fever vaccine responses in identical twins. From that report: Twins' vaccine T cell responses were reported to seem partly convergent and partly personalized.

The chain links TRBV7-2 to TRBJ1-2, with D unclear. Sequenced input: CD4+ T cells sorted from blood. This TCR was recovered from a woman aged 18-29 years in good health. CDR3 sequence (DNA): TGTGCCAGCAGCTTATCAGGTGTCTATGGCTACACCTTC. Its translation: CASSLSGVYGYTF.